The 15 T cell receptor beta chains below come from one sample, sequenced in a study of blood T cells in healthy people across ages. With a J-beta primer mix and a sample-barcoded 5' primer, a second PCR ran about 6 to 11 cycles. TCRdb reprocessed the 5' RACE reads via MiXCR and lists one record per CDR3 protein. The sample records over 950,000 distinct CDR3 sequences, roughly half being singletons. The sequenced sample was blood. The receptors derive from a woman in her sixties in good health.

The chain uses TRBV20-1 and TRBJ2-5; a weak D match, TRBD2 (7 bases). This CDR3 is built from 17 residues. V lost 6 bases, J lost 4 bases, and 27 bases lay in between. Germline V gene data show CDR1 as DFQATT and CDR2 as SNEGSKA (reference sequence). CDR3 sequence (DNA): TGCAGTGCCCTAACCGGGGGGCCGGGACCAGCTGTAGAGACCCAGTACTTC. Translating it yields CSALTGGPGPAVETQYF.

The chain employs TRBV7-9 and TRBJ2-3, with TRBD2 matching over 8 bases. The trim removed 3 bases at V and 0 bases at J, leaving 8 bases unmatched. CDR1 and CDR2 from the germline V gene are SEHNR and FQNEAQ (reference sequence). There are 17 residues in the CDR3. CDR3 sequence: CASSFKTTSASTDTQYF. In DNA, the CDR3 is TGTGCCAGCAGCTTCAAAACGACTAGCGCGAGCACAGATACGCAGTATTTT.

V and J are TRBV5-1 and TRBJ2-6; D unclear. The CDR3 has 15 amino acids. Germline values: CDR1 SGHRS, CDR2 YFSETQ. V lost 5 bases and J lost 2, with 11 bases in between. CDR3 nucleotides: TGCGCCAGCAGACCCCTGAGTACTGGGGCCAACGTCCTGACTTTC. This gives the protein CASRPLSTGANVLTF.

This chain connects TRBV29-1 to TRBJ1-2; the D gene is possibly TRBD1 (5 bases). The CDR3 contains 14 residues. From germline, CDR1 is SQVTM and CDR2 ANQGSEA. The V gene lost 2 bases and the J gene lost 4 bases, with 14 bases spanning the gap. The CDR3 region is CSVELTGRGYGYTF. The CDR3 nucleotides are TGCAGCGTTGAATTAACGGGGCGCGGCTATGGCTACACCTTC. Looking up the rest from reference TRBV29-1 and TRBJ1-2 gives the full variable domain: SAVISQKPSRDICQRGTSLTIQCQVDSQVTMMFWYRQQPGQSLTLIATANQGSEATYESGFVIDKFPISRPNLTFSTLTVSNMSPEDSSIYLCSVELTGRGYGYTFGSGTRLTVV.

This chain joins TRBV20-1 and TRBJ2-5, with 8 positions matching TRBD2. The end of the DNA is better explained by TRBJ2-7, so the J call may be wrong. The CDR3 consists of 16 residues. Germline loops: CDR1 DFQATT, CDR2 SNEGSKA (reference sequence). In DNA form, the CDR3 reads TGCAGTGCCCTGGATCCAGCGGGAGTTGGGCTGTACGAGCAGTACTTC. This translates into CSALDPAGVGLYEQYF.

This clonotype was observed a handful of times. The chain couples TRBV11-2 to TRBJ2-3, with a tentative D call TRBD1 (5 bases). From germline, CDR1 is SGHAT and CDR2 FQNNGV. This CDR3 has 15 residues. Trimming took 3 bases from V and 0 from J, leaving 10 bases between them. CDR3 sequence: CASSFTGGSTDTQYF. The CDR3 coding sequence is TGTGCCAGCAGCTTCACAGGCGGCAGCACAGATACGCAGTATTTT.

This clonotype showed up many times. J is TRBJ2-3 and V is TRBV7-9; TRBD2 agrees at 8 bases. J lost 2 bases, V lost 5 bases, and 9 bases had no gene match. Germline CDR1 SEHNR, CDR2 FQNEAQ (reference sequence). CDR3 size: 16 residues. The CDR3 region is CASSASSGTHTDTQYF. CDR3 DNA: TGTGCCAGCAGCGCGAGTAGCGGGACTCACACAGATACGCAGTATTTT.

V and J are TRBV6-2 or TRBV6-3 and TRBJ2-3, with D maybe TRBD2 (6 bases). Trimming took 4 bases from V and 6 from J, leaving 14 bases between them. The CDR3 sequence is 14 residues long. The germline V gene encodes CDR1 MNHEY and CDR2 SVGEGT. In nucleotides, the CDR3 is TGTGCCAGCAGTTGGAGGGGTGGTAGGGATACGCAGTATTTT. Its protein is CASSWRGGRDTQYF.

The V gene is TRBV27, the J gene TRBJ2-5, with D perhaps TRBD1 (8 bases). Per germline, CDR1 MNHEY and CDR2 SMNVEV (reference sequence). V was trimmed by 4 bases and J by 9 bases, leaving 21 bases between them. The CDR3 has 15 amino acids. In nucleotides, the CDR3 is TGTGCCAGCAGTTGGACAGGGAGGGTAGGGGAGTCCCAGTACTTC. It encodes CASSWTGRVGESQYF.

The chain uses TRBV5-1 and TRBJ2-3; 12 positions match TRBD2. With 4 bases clipped from V and 1 base from J, the junction kept 7 bases outside the gene matches. Germline lookup yields CDR1 SGHRS and CDR2 YFSETQ. The CDR3 totals 17 residues. CDR3 protein: CASSGALAGGGTDTQYF. The CDR3 DNA sequence: TGCGCCAGCAGCGGTGCACTAGCGGGAGGAGGCACAGATACGCAGTATTTT.

The chain has TRBV7-2 and TRBJ2-7, with D unclear. This CDR3 region has 10 residues. Germline CDR1 and CDR2: SGHTA and FQGNSA. Trimming took off 11 bases at V and 5 bases at J, with 10 bases between the two ends. The CDR3: CAPSPHEQYF. CDR3 DNA sequence: TGTGCCCCGAGCCCCCACGAGCAGTACTTC. Filled out from reference TRBV7-2 and TRBJ2-7, the complete variable domain reads GAGVSQSPSNKVTEKGKDVELRCDPISGHTALYWYRQSLGQGLEFLIYFQGNSAPDKSGLPSDRFSAERTGGSVSTLTIQRTQQEDSAVYLCAPSPHEQYFGPGTRLTVT.

The chain has TRBV20-1 and TRBJ2-4; 9 bases are shared with TRBD1. The DNA end is more similar to TRBJ2-7, so the J call may be wrong. CDR3 length: 15 residues. Germline assignment: CDR1 DFQATT and CDR2 SNEGSKA (reference sequence). The CDR3 region is CSAQKGQGQDYEQYF. CDR3 DNA sequence: TGCAGTGCCCAAAAAGGACAGGGGCAGGACTACGAGCAGTACTTC.

This chain links TRBV7-3 with TRBJ1-1; D is undetermined. Germline V gene data show CDR1 as SGHTA and CDR2 as FQGTGA. Trimming took 0 bases from V and 1 from J, leaving 12 bases between them. The CDR3 has 16 amino acids. This CDR3 reads CASSLTPYRENTEAFF. In nucleotides, the CDR3 is TGTGCCAGCAGCTTAACCCCGTATAGGGAGAACACTGAAGCTTTCTTT.

This chain links TRBV11-2 with TRBJ2-7; 8 nucleotides match TRBD1. Trimming removed 6 bases from V and 4 bases from J; junction bases left unmatched: 11. Germline V gene sequence: CDR1 SGHAT, CDR2 FQNNGV. The CDR3 covers 15 residues. As DNA, the CDR3 is TGTGCCAGCAGTAACACGGGACAGGTGCCGTACGAGCAGTACTTC. As protein: CASSNTGQVPYEQYF.

This chain connects TRBV11-3 to TRBJ2-1; 9 bases fit TRBD2. The CDR3 length is 13 residues. CDR1 SGHNT and CDR2 YENEEA come from the germline V gene. With V trimmed by 5 bases and J by 8 bases, 4 bases remained unmatched. The chain's CDR3 is CASSRLAGYEQFF. In nucleotides, the CDR3 is TGTGCCAGCAGCAGGCTAGCGGGATATGAGCAGTTCTTC.